This T cell receptor (beta chain) was documented in a study of cytomegalovirus exposure and HLA in healthy donors. Trimming removed 0 bases from V and 4 bases from J; junction bases left unmatched: 9. The CDR3 has 18 residues. Germline V gives CDR1 SGHVS, CDR2 FNYEAQ. Turning to this clone: As yet, its antigen is unknown.

With 60 Vbeta and 13 Jbeta primers, the PCR was carried out. Sequencing used immunoSEQ multiplex PCR; TCRdb keeps in-frame clones, though not all of them. The sample consists of some 150,000 clones, more than 65% of them appearing once. Overall study results and limits: Among the most significant clusters, several appeared linked to common viral pathogens in a later analysis. A later analysis showed TCR association rates differing by HLA locus, peaking at DRB1 and lowest at HLA-C. Reports credit the classifier with highly specific, highly sensitive diagnosis of cytomegalovirus status. It was assumed in the presence/absence analyses that sequencing depth was roughly uniform across donors.

This receptor was taken from a middle-aged man in good health and CMV-seropositive. The chain couples TRBV7-6 to TRBJ2-1; the match to TRBD2 covers 10 bases. Sequences were obtained from PBMCs. In DNA form, the CDR3 reads TGTGCCAGCAGCTTAGCGTTGGCTAGCGGGAGTCGGTACAATGAGCAGTTCTTC. Translation: CASSLALASGSRYNEQFF.